The 10 T cell receptor beta chains presented below share a single source sample, sequenced in a study of T cell responses to AZD1222 COVID-19 vaccine. Sequencing was performed with immunoSEQ multiplex PCR; in TCRdb, only in-frame clones are kept and a portion is missing. The table records 100,000 or so clones, about 82% of them present only once. The sample consisted of peripheral blood, taken on day 0 of AZD1222 vaccination. All receptors come from an adult in good health.

This chain connects TRBV5-1 to TRBJ1-2, with D possibly matching TRBD1 (6 bases). The CDR3 length is 14 residues. Germline V CDR1 and CDR2: SGHRS, YFSETQ. V lost 4 bases and J lost 3, with 13 bases in between. The DNA for the CDR3 is TGCGCCAGCAGCCCACAGGGCCTTGACTATGGCTACACCTTC. Translation gives CASSPQGLDYGYTF.

This clone was detected only once. The rearrangement links TRBV10-3 to TRBJ2-7; D is unresolved. V was shortened by 2 bases and J by 3 bases, with 11 bases between the two germline ends. Germline values: CDR1 ENHRY, CDR2 SYGVKD. This CDR3 is built from 14 residues. CDR3 protein: CAISEGLQNYEQYF. The CDR3 nucleotides read TGTGCCATCAGTGAGGGGCTCCAGAACTACGAGCAGTACTTC.

The chain combines TRBV5-1 with TRBJ1-1, with 8 bases lining up with TRBD1. There are 14 residues in the CDR3. V was clipped by 4 bases and J by 8 bases; unmatched bases: 10. CDR1 and CDR2 (germline): SGHRS, YFSETQ. The chain's CDR3 is CASSLGTDRAEAFF. In nucleotides, the CDR3 is TGCGCCAGCAGCCTCGGAACGGACAGGGCGGAAGCTTTCTTT.

The rearrangement joins TRBV5-8 to TRBJ1-2; D is unclear. The germline CDR1 and CDR2 sequences are SGHTS and YDEGEE. V shed 4 bases and J shed 4 bases, with 14 bases lying between them. The CDR3 extends over 14 amino acids. CDR3 sequence: CASSLAGSRYGYTF. CDR3 coding DNA: TGTGCCAGCAGCCTGGCGGGGTCGCGCTATGGCTACACCTTC.

Only a few counts were recorded for this clone. The chain employs TRBV7-2 and TRBJ2-2, with 11 bases matching TRBD1. Unmatched junction bases numbered 3, after V lost 5 bases and J lost 4 bases. Germline V gene sequence: CDR1 SGHTA, CDR2 FQGNSA. The CDR3 runs 15 residues. The DNA for the CDR3 is TGTGCCAGCAGCGTGGACAGGGGGCTCACCGGGGAGCTGTTTTTT. It codes for CASSVDRGLTGELFF.

As concerns this clone: One end of the junction does not line up with germline, which may come from a read error. The V call is TRBV10-3, the J call TRBJ1-5; tentatively, D is TRBD1 (6 bases). Germline V lookup: CDR1 ENHRY, CDR2 SYGVKD. The CDR3 is 16 amino acids. The CDR3 protein is CAISKSVNRAEQPQHF. The DNA of the CDR3 is TGTGCCATCAGTAAGTCCGTCAACAGGGCAGAGCAGCCCCAGCATTTT.

The chain uses TRBV4-3 and TRBJ2-2; 13 nucleotides agree with TRBD2. With 4 bases clipped from V and 5 bases from J, the junction kept 7 bases outside the gene matches. CDR1 is LGHNA and CDR2 is YSLEER in the germline V gene. CDR3 length: 17 amino acids. The CDR3 bases are TGCGCCAGCAGCCCAGGACTAGCGGGAGATAGAACCGGGGAGCTGTTTTTT. Protein: CASSPGLAGDRTGELFF.

This chain joins TRBV7-8 and TRBJ1-5, with 9 nucleotides matching TRBD1. CDR1 is SGHVS and CDR2 is FQNEAQ in the germline V gene. J gave up 6 bases and V 5 bases, and 8 bases lay outside the gene matches. This CDR3 comprises 15 residues. CDR3 sequence reads: CASSQRTGEGQPQHF. The CDR3 coding sequence is TGTGCCAGCAGCCAAAGGACAGGGGAAGGTCAGCCCCAGCATTTT. The entire variable domain, with the rest obtained from reference TRBV7-8 and TRBJ1-5, is as follows: GAGVSQSPRYKVAKRGQDVALRCDPISGHVSLFWYQQALGQGPEFLTYFQNEAQLDKSGLPSDRFFAERPEGSVSTLKIQRTQQEDSAVYLCASSQRTGEGQPQHFGDGTRLSIL.

This sequence joins TRBV11-3 and TRBJ2-1; a possible D gene is TRBD2 (6 bases). The V gene's germline CDR1 is SGHNT and CDR2 YENEEA. V was pared by 5 bases and J by 4 bases, with 15 bases between. The CDR3 covers 15 residues. The CDR3 bases are TGTGCCAGCAGCGTACGTAGCGGACCATACAATGAGCAGTTCTTC. It encodes CASSVRSGPYNEQFF.

The V and J genes are TRBV4-3 and TRBJ1-2; D remains unclear. V was pared by 2 bases and J by 6 bases, with 10 bases between. Germline assignment: CDR1 LGHNA and CDR2 YSLEER. The CDR3 runs 13 residues. The CDR3 protein is CASSQTSWNGYTF. DNA of the CDR3: TGCGCCAGCAGCCAAACATCCTGGAATGGCTACACCTTC.